These 4 T cell receptor beta chains originate from one sample sequenced in a study of molecular identifiers for immune sequencing clone quantification (dated by TCRdb to the late 2010s). Library preparation was by PCR. Sequencer: NextSeq 500. TCRdb itself trimmed the public reads at Q25 with fastp, ran MiXCR and retained productive beta chains. Under each unique CDR3 protein, matching rows form one entry showing the most common genes and DNA. Present in this sample are under 350,000 distinct CDR3 sequences, 24% of which were seen just once. Of the sample, 0.65% to 0.75% is held by the ten largest clones. What was sequenced was naive CD8+ T cells from blood, with Jurkat cell RNA spiked in. This sample's cell subset or site label indicates: FACS-sorted CD8+CD4-CCR7+CD45RA+ naive T cells. The origin of the receptors is a human donor in good health. Some libraries in this study had Jurkat cell RNA spiked in.

As regards this clonotype: A much larger clone lies a single base off, so this may be a read error. This chain joins TRBV7-2 and TRBJ2-3; perhaps D is TRBD1 or TRBD2 (6 bases each). The CDR3 has 13 amino acids. Germline CDR1 and CDR2: SGHTA and FQGNSA. CDR3 DNA: TGTGCCCGCAGCTTAGGGGGGCCTGATACGCAGTATTTT. It yields the protein CARSLGGPDTQYF. The full variable domain, rest sourced from reference TRBV7-2 and TRBJ2-3, is GAGVSQSPSNKVTEKGKDVELRCDPISGHTALYWYRQSLGQGLEFLIYFQGNSAPDKSGLPSDRFSAERTGGSVSTLTIQRTQQEDSAVYLCARSLGGPDTQYFGPGTRLTVL.

The rearrangement joins TRBV7-9 to TRBJ1-1; perhaps TRBD1 as D (6 bases). The germline CDR1 and CDR2 sequences are SEHNR and FQNEAQ (reference sequence). The CDR3 is 14 amino acids. The V and J ends lost 1 base and 4 bases respectively, with 10 bases between them. CDR3 sequence (DNA): TGTGCCAGCAGCTTAGAGGGGGATGGCACTGAAGCTTTCTTT. It codes for CASSLEGDGTEAFF. The variable domain in full, with the rest retrieved from reference TRBV7-9 and TRBJ1-1, is DTGVSQNPRHKITKRGQNVTFRCDPISEHNRLYWYRQTLGQGPEFLTYFQNEAQLEKSRLLSDRFSAERPKGSFSTLEIQRTEQGDSAMYLCASSLEGDGTEAFFGQGTRLTVV.

This clonotype was recorded at least ten times. The chain couples TRBV5-1 to TRBJ1-1; 12 bases agree with TRBD1. This CDR3 spans 16 amino acids. Losses at the gene ends were 3 bases for V and 1 base for J; bases not matched to a gene: 4. In germline, CDR1 is SGHRS, CDR2 YFSETQ. The CDR3 here is CASSSPGQGANTEAFF. As DNA, the CDR3 is TGCGCCAGCAGCTCACCGGGACAGGGGGCGAACACTGAAGCTTTCTTT. The full variable domain, rest sourced from reference TRBV5-1 and TRBJ1-1, is KAGVTQTPRYLIKTRGQQVTLSCSPISGHRSVSWYQQTPGQGLQFLFEYFSETQRNKGNFPGRFSGRQFSNSRSEMNVSTLELGDSALYLCASSSPGQGANTEAFFGQGTRLTVV.

This clonotype was recorded once. Given a much more abundant clone one base away, this may be a read error. The CDR3 nucleotides read TGTGCCTGGAGTGAACTAGCCAATGAGCAGTTCTTC. Amino acids: CAWSELANEQFF. This rearrangement joins TRBV30 to TRBJ2-1; maybe TRBD2 (6 bases). This CDR3 region has 12 residues. Germline CDR1 reads GTSNPN; CDR2 reads SVGIG (reference sequence). V lost 1 base to trimming and J lost 6 bases, with 7 bases between them.